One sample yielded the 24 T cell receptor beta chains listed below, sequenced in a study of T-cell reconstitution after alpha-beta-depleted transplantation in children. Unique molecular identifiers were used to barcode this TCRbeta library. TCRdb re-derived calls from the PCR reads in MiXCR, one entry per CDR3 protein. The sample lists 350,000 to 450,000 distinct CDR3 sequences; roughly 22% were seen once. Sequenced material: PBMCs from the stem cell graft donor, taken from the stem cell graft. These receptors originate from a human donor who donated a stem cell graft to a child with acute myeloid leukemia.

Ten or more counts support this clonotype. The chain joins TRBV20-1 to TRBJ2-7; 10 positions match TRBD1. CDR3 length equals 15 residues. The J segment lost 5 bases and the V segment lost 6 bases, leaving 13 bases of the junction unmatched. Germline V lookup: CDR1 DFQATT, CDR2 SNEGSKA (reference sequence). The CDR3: CSAGTGVGVRHEQYF. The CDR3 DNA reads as TGCAGTGCCGGGACAGGGGTCGGAGTTAGGCACGAGCAGTACTTC.

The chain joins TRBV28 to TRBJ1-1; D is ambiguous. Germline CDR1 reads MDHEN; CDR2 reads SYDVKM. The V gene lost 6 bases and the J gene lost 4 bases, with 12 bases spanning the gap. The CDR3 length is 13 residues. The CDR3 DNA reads TGTGCCAGCAGGACGTACGGTTCCACTGAAGCTTTCTTT. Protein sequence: CASRTYGSTEAFF.

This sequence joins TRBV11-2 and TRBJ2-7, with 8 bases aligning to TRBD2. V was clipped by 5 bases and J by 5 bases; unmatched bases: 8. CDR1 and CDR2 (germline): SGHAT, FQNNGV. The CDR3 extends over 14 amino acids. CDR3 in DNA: TGTGCCAGCAGCCTCCGGGGGGGAGGGGACGAGCAGTACTTC. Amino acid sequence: CASSLRGGGDEQYF.

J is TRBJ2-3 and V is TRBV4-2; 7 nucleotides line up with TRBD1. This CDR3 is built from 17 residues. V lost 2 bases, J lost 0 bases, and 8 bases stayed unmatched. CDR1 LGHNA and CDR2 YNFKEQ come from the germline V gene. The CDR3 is CASSQLDIQGSTDTQYF. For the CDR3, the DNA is TGTGCCAGCAGCCAACTCGACATACAGGGGAGCACAGATACGCAGTATTTT.

CDR3 coding DNA: TGTGCCAGCAGACGTAGCGGGGCAAACACCGGGGAGCTGTTTTTT. It encodes CASRRSGANTGELFF. The J gene is TRBJ2-2, the V gene TRBV27; 8 bases align to TRBD2. CDR3 length equals 15 residues. Germline CDR1 is MNHEY and CDR2 is SMNVEV (reference sequence). V shed 6 bases and J 2 bases; nucleotides not matched to a gene: 5.

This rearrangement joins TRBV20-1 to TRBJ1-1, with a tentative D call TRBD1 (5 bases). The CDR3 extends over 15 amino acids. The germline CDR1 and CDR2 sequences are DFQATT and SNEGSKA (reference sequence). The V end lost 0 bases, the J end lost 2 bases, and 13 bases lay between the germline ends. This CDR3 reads CSAREGAGTNTEAFF. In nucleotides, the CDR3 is TGCAGTGCTAGAGAAGGGGCAGGGACTAACACTGAAGCTTTCTTT.

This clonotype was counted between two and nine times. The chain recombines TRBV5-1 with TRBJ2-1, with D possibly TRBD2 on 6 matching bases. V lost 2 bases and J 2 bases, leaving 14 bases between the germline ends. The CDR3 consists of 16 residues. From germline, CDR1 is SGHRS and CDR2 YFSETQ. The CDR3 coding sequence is TGCGCCAGCAGCTTTGGAGGGAGTAACCCCTACAATGAGCAGTTCTTC. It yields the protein CASSFGGSNPYNEQFF.

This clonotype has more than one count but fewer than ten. In nucleotides, the CDR3 is TGTGCCAGCACTACCGTGGAGGGGAGCTCGGAGACCCAGTACTTC. Residues: CASTTVEGSSETQYF. This chain joins TRBV25-1 and TRBJ2-5, with D perhaps matching TRBD2 (6 bases). The V end lost 7 bases, the J end lost 5 bases, and 20 bases lay between the germline ends. Germline V gene sequence: CDR1 MGHDK, CDR2 SYGVNS. The CDR3 length is 15 residues.

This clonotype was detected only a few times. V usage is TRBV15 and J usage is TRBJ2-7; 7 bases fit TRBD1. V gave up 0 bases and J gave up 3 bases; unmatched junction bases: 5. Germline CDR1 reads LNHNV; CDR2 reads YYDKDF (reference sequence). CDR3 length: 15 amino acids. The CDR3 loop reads CATSRESTGDYEQYF. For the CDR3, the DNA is TGTGCCACCAGCAGAGAGAGCACAGGGGACTACGAGCAGTACTTC.

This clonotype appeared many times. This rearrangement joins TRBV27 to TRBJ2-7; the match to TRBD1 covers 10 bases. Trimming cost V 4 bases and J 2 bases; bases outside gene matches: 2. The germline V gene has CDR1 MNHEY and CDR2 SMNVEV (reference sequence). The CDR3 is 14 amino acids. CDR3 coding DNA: TGTGCCAGCAGTTATGGGACAGGGGCCTACGAGCAGTACTTC. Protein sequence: CASSYGTGAYEQYF.

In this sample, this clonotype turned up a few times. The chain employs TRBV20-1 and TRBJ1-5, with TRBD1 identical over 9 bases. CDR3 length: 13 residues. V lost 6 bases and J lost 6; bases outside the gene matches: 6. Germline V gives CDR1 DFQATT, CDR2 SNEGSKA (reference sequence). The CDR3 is CSAGTGYGQPQHF. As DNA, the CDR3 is TGCAGTGCCGGGACAGGGTACGGTCAGCCCCAGCATTTT.

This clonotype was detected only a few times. CDR3 in amino acids: CATSDPGPYNEQFF. The CDR3 region has the DNA TGTGCCACCAGTGATCCCGGGCCCTACAATGAGCAGTTCTTC. This chain links TRBV24-1 with TRBJ2-1; D gene unclear. CDR3 length: 14 residues. Germline values: CDR1 KGHDR, CDR2 SFDVKD. V dropped 3 bases and J dropped 2 bases, with 7 bases sitting between them.

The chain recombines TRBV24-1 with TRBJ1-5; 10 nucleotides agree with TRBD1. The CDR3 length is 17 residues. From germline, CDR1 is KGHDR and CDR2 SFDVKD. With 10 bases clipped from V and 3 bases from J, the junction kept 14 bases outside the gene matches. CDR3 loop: CATGAGTGEISNQPQHF. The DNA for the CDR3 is TGTGCCACTGGGGCGGGGACAGGGGAGATTTCCAATCAGCCCCAGCATTTT.

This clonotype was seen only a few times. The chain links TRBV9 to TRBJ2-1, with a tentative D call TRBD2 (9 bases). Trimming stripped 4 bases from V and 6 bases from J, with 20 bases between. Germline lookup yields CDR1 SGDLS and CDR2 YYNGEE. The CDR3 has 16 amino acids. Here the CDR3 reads CASSFRGREGPNEQFF. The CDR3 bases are TGTGCCAGCAGCTTCAGGGGGCGGGAGGGCCCCAATGAGCAGTTCTTC.

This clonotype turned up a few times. The CDR3 region has the DNA TGTGCCAGCACCCCCAGGCGCAACTCTGGAAACACCATATATTTT. Residues: CASTPRRNSGNTIYF. This chain links TRBV5-6 with TRBJ1-3; no definite D call. Trimming took 6 bases from V and 0 from J, leaving 13 bases between them. Germline V lookup: CDR1 SGHDT, CDR2 YYEEEE. This CDR3 is 15 amino acids long.

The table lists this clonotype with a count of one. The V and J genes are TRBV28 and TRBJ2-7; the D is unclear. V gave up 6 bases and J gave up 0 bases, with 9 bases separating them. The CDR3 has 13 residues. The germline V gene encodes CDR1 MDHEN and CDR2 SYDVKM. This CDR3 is CASSLVASYEQYF. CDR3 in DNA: TGTGCCAGCAGCCTCGTTGCCTCCTACGAGCAGTACTTC. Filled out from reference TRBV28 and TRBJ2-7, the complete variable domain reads DVKVTQSSRYLVKRTGEKVFLECVQDMDHENMFWYRQDPGLGLRLIYFSYDVKMKEKGDIPEGYSVSREKKERFSLILESASTNQTSMYLCASSLVASYEQYFGPGTRLTVT.

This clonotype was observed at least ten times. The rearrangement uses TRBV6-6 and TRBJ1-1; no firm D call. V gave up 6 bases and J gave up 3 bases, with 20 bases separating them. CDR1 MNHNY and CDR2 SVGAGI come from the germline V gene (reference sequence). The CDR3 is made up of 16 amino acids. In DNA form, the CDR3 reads TGTGCCAGCAGATTGGGGTCGACGGCCAGCTACACTGAAGCTTTCTTT. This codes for CASRLGSTASYTEAFF.

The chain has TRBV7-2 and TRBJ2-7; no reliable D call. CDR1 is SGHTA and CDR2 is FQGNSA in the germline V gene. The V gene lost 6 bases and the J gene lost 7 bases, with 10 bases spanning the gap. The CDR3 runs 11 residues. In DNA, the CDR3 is TGTGCCAGCAGGGCAGAGGCTGAGCAGTACTTC. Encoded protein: CASRAEAEQYF.

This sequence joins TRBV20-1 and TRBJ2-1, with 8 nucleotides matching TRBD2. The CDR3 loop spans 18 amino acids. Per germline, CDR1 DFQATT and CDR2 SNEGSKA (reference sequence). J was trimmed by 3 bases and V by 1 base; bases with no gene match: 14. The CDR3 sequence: CSARGRLGAGELYNEQFF. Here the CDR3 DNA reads TGCAGTGCTAGAGGCCGGTTGGGAGCGGGAGAACTCTACAATGAGCAGTTCTTC.

In DNA, the CDR3 is TGTGCCAGCAGCGCAGGGAACTTAGAGCAGTTCTTC. It codes for CASSAGNLEQFF. The J gene is TRBJ2-1, the V gene TRBV16, with D possibly matching TRBD1 (5 bases). From germline, CDR1 is KGHSY and CDR2 FQNENV. Between the trimmed V and J ends, which lost 5 bases and 10 bases, there was a span of 12 bases. This CDR3 comprises 12 residues. The whole variable domain, filled in from reference TRBV16 and TRBJ2-1, reads GEEVAQTPKHLVRGEGQKAKLYCAPIKGHSYVFWYQQVLKNEFKFLISFQNENVFDETGMPKERFSAKCLPNSPCSLEIQATKLEDSAVYFCASSAGNLEQFFGPGTRLTVL.

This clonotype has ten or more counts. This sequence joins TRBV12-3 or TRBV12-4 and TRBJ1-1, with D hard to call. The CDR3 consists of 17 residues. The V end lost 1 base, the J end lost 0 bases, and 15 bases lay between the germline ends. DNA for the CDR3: TGTGCCAGCAGTTTAGAGGTGGGTGCCTCAATGAACACTGAAGCTTTCTTT. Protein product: CASSLEVGASMNTEAFF.

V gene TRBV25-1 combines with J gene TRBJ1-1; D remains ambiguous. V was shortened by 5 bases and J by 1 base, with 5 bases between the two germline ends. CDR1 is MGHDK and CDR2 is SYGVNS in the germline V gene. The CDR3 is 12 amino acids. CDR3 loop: CASSQANTEAFF. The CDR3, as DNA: TGTGCCAGCAGTCAAGCGAACACTGAAGCTTTCTTT.

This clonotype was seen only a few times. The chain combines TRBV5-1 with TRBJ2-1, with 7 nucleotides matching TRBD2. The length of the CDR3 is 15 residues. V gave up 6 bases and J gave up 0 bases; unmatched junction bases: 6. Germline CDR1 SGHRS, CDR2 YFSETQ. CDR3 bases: TGCGCCAGCACGTTAGCGGGCGTCTCCTACAATGAGCAGTTCTTC. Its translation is CASTLAGVSYNEQFF.

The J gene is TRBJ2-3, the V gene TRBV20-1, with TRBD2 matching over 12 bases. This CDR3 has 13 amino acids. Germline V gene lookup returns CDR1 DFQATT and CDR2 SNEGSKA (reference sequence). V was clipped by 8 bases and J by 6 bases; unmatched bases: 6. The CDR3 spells CSSRLAGADTQYF. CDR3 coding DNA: TGCAGTTCCCGACTAGCGGGAGCCGATACGCAGTATTTT.